A single T cell receptor (beta chain) is shown here with its context. What it binds is not known. The data were obtained in a study of vaccination and CD4 T cells after COVID-19. Sequencing of the DNA from cultured CD4+ T cells was carried out with the Oncomine TCR Beta short-read assay. One entry per CDR3 protein results from TCRdb running MiXCR on the PCR reads. The sample comprises under 20,000 distinct CDR3 sequences, less than 70% of which are singletons, and 7.5% rests with the top ten. The CDR3 consists of 13 residues. The J segment lost 8 bases and the V segment lost 7 bases, leaving 8 bases of the junction unmatched. Germline loops: CDR1 LNHDA, CDR2 SQIVND (reference sequence). Indicated treatment: approximately nine-day PBMC culture with coronavirus spike peptide pools or control peptides (ViraFEST assay). TCR sequencing followed the expansion of antigen-specific T cells with peptide pools in ViraFEST.

Study observations and caveats: Spike mono-reactivity applied to 304 of 307 vaccine-specific clones detected in convalescent patients.

The genes are TRBV19 and TRBJ1-2, with 9 nucleotides matching TRBD1. This sequence was found in a human donor who had recovered from COVID-19. What was sequenced was CD4+ T cells from blood, cultured in vitro. CDR3 in amino acids: CASNQQGAIGYTF. The CDR3, as DNA: TGTGCCAGTAATCAACAGGGGGCGATCGGCTACACCTTC.